The rows below give T cell receptor beta chains drawn from one sample of a study of blood T cell repertoires in COVID-19. Clones were read by immunoSEQ multiplex PCR, and TCRdb kept only the in-frame ones, dropping some. The sample records approximately 190,000 clones, approximately 80% being singletons. The sequencing sample was made of peripheral blood. These receptors were obtained from a man aged 60 to 69 with acute or convalescent COVID-19. CDR3s include the opening cysteine and the closing phenylalanine or tryptophan. A D gene is named only where the DNA matches it firmly. Size tells how often a clone was seen (once, few, many) or the class of an expanded clone, and some rows leave it out.

DNA,CDR3,size,V,D,J
TGTGCCAGCAGTTACCCAGCCGGGACAGGGCTTGGCTACACCTTC,CASSYPAGTGLGYTF,once,TRBV6-6,TRBD1,TRBJ1-2
TGTGCCAGCAGCCAAGAATATAGCGGACAATCAGTTGGCTACACCTTC,CASSQEYSGQSVGYTF,-,TRBV3-1/TRBV3-2,-,TRBJ1-2
TGTGCCAGCAGCGTAGCTGTAGCCTACAATGAGCAGTTCTTC,CASSVAVAYNEQFF,-,TRBV9,-,TRBJ2-1
TGTGCCAGCAGCGCCACAGGGGGGTACACTGAAGCTTTCTTT,CASSATGGYTEAFF,-,TRBV7-6,TRBD1,TRBJ1-1
TGTGCCAGCAGCCCTCAGCGGGGTGGCGAGCAGTACTTC,CASSPQRGGEQYF,few,TRBV4-2,TRBD2,TRBJ2-7
TGCGCCAGCAGGGAAACACCGGGACAGGGGGGCACTGAAGCTTTCTTT,CASRETPGQGGTEAFF,-,TRBV10-2,TRBD1,TRBJ1-1
TGCGCCAGCAGCTTGGCGGGAGACCGGGGCGGGGAGCTGTTTTTT,CASSLAGDRGGELFF,once,TRBV5-1,-,TRBJ2-2
TGTGCCAGCAGCAGCCCGACAGGCGCTATCACAGATACGCAGTATTTT,CASSSPTGAITDTQYF,-,TRBV21-1,-,TRBJ2-3
TGTGCCACCAGCAGAGGTACAGCCGGGGGTAACCCCCAGCATTTT,CATSRGTAGGNPQHF,-,TRBV15,-,TRBJ1-5
TGTGCCACCAGTGCCGGGACTAGCGGGAGGGCCTATGGGTCCGAGACCCAGTACTTC,CATSAGTSGRAYGSETQYF,-,TRBV24-1,TRBD2,TRBJ2-5
TGTGCCAGCAGCTACTGGGGGGCCGGGGAGCTGTTTTTT,CASSYWGAGELFF,once,TRBV11-1,-,TRBJ2-2
TGTGCCAGCAGTACCCCTAGCGTCCGAGAGCAGTTCTTC,CASSTPSVREQFF,few,TRBV6-5,-,TRBJ2-1
TGTGCCAGTAGTATCGAGGCTAACCACCCTGGAAACACCATATATTTT,CASSIEANHPGNTIYF,-,TRBV19,-,TRBJ1-3
TGTGCCAGCAGCCAAGATAGGAGGGAACTGTTTTTT,CASSQDRRELFF,-,TRBV4-2,-,TRBJ1-4
TGTGCCACGAGGGGGAGGGCAGTGGATCAGCCCCAGCATTTT,CATRGRAVDQPQHF,-,TRBV10-3,-,TRBJ1-5
TGTGCCAGCAGTTGGACAGGGGCCCAGCCCCAGCATTTT,CASSWTGAQPQHF,-,TRBV27,TRBD1,TRBJ1-5
TGTGCCAGCAGTGGAGGGGGCGGAATCTCCTACAATGAGCAGTTCTTC,CASSGGGGISYNEQFF,-,TRBV6-1,TRBD1,TRBJ2-1
TGTGCCAGCTCACCCTCCGCGACAGGGACCTATGGCTACACCTTC,CASSPSATGTYGYTF,-,TRBV18,TRBD1,TRBJ1-2
TGTGCCAGCTCACTTCAGGAGGCCCCCTCGCCCTACGAGCAGTACTTC,CASSLQEAPSPYEQYF,once,TRBV18,-,TRBJ2-7
TGTGCCAGCAGGGCTGGTACTAAAGCTGGGGCCAACGTCCTGACTTTC,CASRAGTKAGANVLTF,-,TRBV27,-,TRBJ2-6
TGTGCCAGCAGCCCCACCAGGGAAAAACTGTTTTTT,CASSPTREKLFF,-,TRBV3-1/TRBV3-2,-,TRBJ1-4
TGTGCCAGTTCCGGGACAGGGCCTAATCAGCCCCAGCATTTT,CASSGTGPNQPQHF,-,TRBV25-1,TRBD1,TRBJ1-5
TGTGCCAGCAGCGTAGGGGACAGGGACGGCTACACCTTC,CASSVGDRDGYTF,-,TRBV9,TRBD1,TRBJ1-2
TGTGCCAGTAGCACTTCCGACAGGGGTGTCGATGAAGCTTTCTTT,CASSTSDRGVDEAFF,many,TRBV19,TRBD1,TRBJ1-1
TGTGCCAGCAGCCAAACAGGGTTTGGCTATGGCTACACCTTC,CASSQTGFGYGYTF,-,TRBV14,-,TRBJ1-2
TGTGCCAGCAGCCAAGTCGGGGGGGAGGATCAGCCCCAGCATTTT,CASSQVGGEDQPQHF,once,TRBV4-2,-,TRBJ1-5
TGTGCCAGCGGGACAGACGTATACAATGAGCAGTTCTTC,CASGTDVYNEQFF,-,TRBV6-5,TRBD1,TRBJ2-1
TGTGCCACCAGCAGAGAGCCAGACTACAGCTCTGGGGCCAACGTCCTGACTTTC,CATSREPDYSSGANVLTF,-,TRBV15,-,TRBJ2-6
TGTGCCAGCAGCCAAGCAGTGGGTAGCGGGGGAGATCTAGCCAAAAACATTCAGTACTTC,CASSQAVGSGGDLAKNIQYF,-,TRBV4-2,TRBD2,TRBJ2-4
TGCAGCGTTGAGGGGGGGATCTCTGGAAACACCATATATTTT,CSVEGGISGNTIYF,medium-sized,TRBV29-1,-,TRBJ1-3
TGCGCCAGCAGGCATCGCGGGGGCGTTACTGAAGCTTTCTTT,CASRHRGGVTEAFF,-,TRBV4-1,-,TRBJ1-1
TGTGCCAGCAGCTTGGGGGGGCTCATTTTCGAGCAGTACTTC,CASSLGGLIFEQYF,-,TRBV5-6,-,TRBJ2-7
TGTGCCAGCAGCCTCGACAGAAGCCAGCCCCAGCATTTT,CASSLDRSQPQHF,-,TRBV6-5,-,TRBJ1-5
TGCGCCAGCAGCCAAGGCTCCGCGGTAGCGGGAACAGATACGCAGTATTTT,CASSQGSAVAGTDTQYF,-,TRBV4-3,TRBD2,TRBJ2-3
TGTGCCAGCAGCTTAGGGACAGGCGAATATTCACCCCTCCACTTT,CASSLGTGEYSPLHF,-,TRBV7-3,TRBD1,TRBJ1-6
TGTGCCAGCAGCATAGACAGGGCGAACACCGGGGAGCTGTTTTTT,CASSIDRANTGELFF,-,TRBV13,TRBD1,TRBJ2-2
TGTGCCAGCAGTGAAGGCCCCCTAAACTACGAGCAGTACTTC,CASSEGPLNYEQYF,-,TRBV2,-,TRBJ2-7
TGTGCCAGCAGCTTCCTCCCGACCGGGCAAAAGGGGGAGCAGTTCTTC,CASSFLPTGQKGEQFF,many,TRBV7-9,-,TRBJ2-1
TGTGCCAGCAGCTCCTTCGGACTAGCGGCCCCCTACAGTGAGCAGTTCTTC,CASSSFGLAAPYSEQFF,-,TRBV7-8,TRBD2,TRBJ2-1
TGTGCCATGTCGGGACAGGCCCGAGATACGCAGTATTTT,CAMSGQARDTQYF,-,TRBV10-3,TRBD1,TRBJ2-3
TGCGCCAGCAGCAACCGACAGGGGGCTGCTGAAGCTTTCTTT,CASSNRQGAAEAFF,once,TRBV10-1,TRBD1,TRBJ1-1
TGTGCCAGTAGTATGACAGGTTATAATTCACCCCTCCACTTT,CASSMTGYNSPLHF,-,TRBV19,-,TRBJ1-6
TGTGCCAGCAGTTTAGGACTAGGTAGCTCCTACAATGAGCAGTTCTTC,CASSLGLGSSYNEQFF,-,TRBV28,TRBD2,TRBJ2-1
TGTGCCAGCAGCTTAGTGGGGGACAGGGGGCGGGGAAACACCATATATTTT,CASSLVGDRGRGNTIYF,-,TRBV7-8,TRBD1,TRBJ1-3
TGTGCCAGCAGCCAAAACCCAGCAGGGCTGGCCGGAAACACCATATATTTT,CASSQNPAGLAGNTIYF,-,TRBV3-1/TRBV3-2,-,TRBJ1-3
TGTGCCAGCACGCCTGGGACAGGCGAGAGAAATGAGCAGTTCTTC,CASTPGTGERNEQFF,few,TRBV21-1,-,TRBJ2-1
TGTGCCAGCAGCGCGGGTTTTCAGCCCCAGCATTTT,CASSAGFQPQHF,-,TRBV12-3/TRBV12-4,-,TRBJ1-5
TGCGCCAGCAGTCAATCCGGACAGCCCTCTGGAAACACCATATATTTT,CASSQSGQPSGNTIYF,-,TRBV4-1,-,TRBJ1-3
TGCGCCAGCAGCTTGGGGCTAGCGGGAGGAGTCTACGAGCAGTACTTC,CASSLGLAGGVYEQYF,-,TRBV5-1,TRBD2,TRBJ2-7
TGTGCCACCAGTGGACAGGGACGAACTGAAGCTTTCTTT,CATSGQGRTEAFF,once,TRBV24-1,TRBD1,TRBJ1-1
TGTGCCAGCAGCGTAGTGCCTAGCGGGAGCTCCGTCGAGCAGTACTTC,CASSVVPSGSSVEQYF,once,TRBV9,TRBD2,TRBJ2-7
TGTGCCATCAGTACCGCGACAGGGGGGACCGGGGAGCTGTTTTTT,CAISTATGGTGELFF,-,TRBV10-3,TRBD1,TRBJ2-2